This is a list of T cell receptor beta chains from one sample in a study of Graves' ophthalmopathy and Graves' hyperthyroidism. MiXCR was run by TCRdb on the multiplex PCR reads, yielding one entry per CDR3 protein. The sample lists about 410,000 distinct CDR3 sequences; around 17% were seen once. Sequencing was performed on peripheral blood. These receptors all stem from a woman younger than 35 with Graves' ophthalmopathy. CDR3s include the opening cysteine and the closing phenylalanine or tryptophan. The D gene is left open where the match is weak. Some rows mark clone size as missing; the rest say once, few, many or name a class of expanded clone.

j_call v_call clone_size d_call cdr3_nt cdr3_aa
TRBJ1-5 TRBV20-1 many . TGCAGTGCTAGACCCCCGGAGCAGGGATCGAGCACAACACAAAATCAGCCCCAGCATTTT CSARPPEQGSSTTQNQPQHF
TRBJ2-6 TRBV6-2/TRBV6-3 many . TGTGCCAGCAGTTTGGTTGGCAAGGGGGCCAACGTCCTGACTTTC CASSLVGKGANVLTF
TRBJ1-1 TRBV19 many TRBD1 TGTGCCAGTAGCCATGACAGGGCCACTGAAGCTTTCTTT CASSHDRATEAFF
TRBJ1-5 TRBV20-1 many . TGCAGTGCCCGCGGGGGGCTACAGGTCAAGGGTCAGCCCCAGCATTTT CSARGGLQVKGQPQHF
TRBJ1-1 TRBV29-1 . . TGCAGCGTTGAATTTGTCGCAGGGGTGGCTTTCTTT CSVEFVAGVAFF
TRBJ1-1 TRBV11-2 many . TGTGCCAGCAGCCCATCGGCCGTTACCGGATCGAACACTGAAGCTTTCTTT CASSPSAVTGSNTEAFF
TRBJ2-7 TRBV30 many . TGTGCCTGGAGTGTTCGGTACGAGCAGTACTTC CAWSVRYEQYF
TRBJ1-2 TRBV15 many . TGTGCCACCAGGGCCAGAGCTAACTATGGCTACACCTTC CATRARANYGYTF
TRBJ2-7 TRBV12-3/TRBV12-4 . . TGTGCCAGCAGAGCTAATGGGGGATACGAGCAGTACTTC CASRANGGYEQYF
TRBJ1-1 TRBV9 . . TGTGCCAGCAGCGTAGTCGGGGATAGTGGGGCTGAAGCTTTCTTT CASSVVGDSGAEAFF
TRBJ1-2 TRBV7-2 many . TGTGCCAGCAGCCCACGACAGGAGTTCTATGGCTACACCTTC CASSPRQEFYGYTF
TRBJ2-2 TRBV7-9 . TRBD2 TGTGCCAGCAGCTTAGCGATCTGGACTAGCGGTTACACCGGGGAGCTGTTTTTT CASSLAIWTSGYTGELFF
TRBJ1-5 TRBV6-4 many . TGTGCCAGCAGTCCTACCGGGCCTCTGGATGGCAATCAGCCCCAGCATTTT CASSPTGPLDGNQPQHF
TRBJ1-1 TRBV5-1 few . TGCGCCAGCAGCCCCTGGGCCGTAGAGAACACTGAAGCTTTCTTT CASSPWAVENTEAFF
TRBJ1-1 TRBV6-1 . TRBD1 TGTGCCAGCAGTGATACCCAGGGGGCCACTGAAGCTTTCTTT CASSDTQGATEAFF
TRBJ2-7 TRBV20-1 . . TGCAGTGCTAAGGACGCGTCCTACGAGCAGTACTTC CSAKDASYEQYF
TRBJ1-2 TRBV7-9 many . TGTGCCAGCAGCCAAAAGACGGACGAAACGGACGGCTACACCTTC CASSQKTDETDGYTF
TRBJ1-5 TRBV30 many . TGTGCCTGGAGTGGTGGGTTTGATCAGCCCCAGCATTTT CAWSGGFDQPQHF
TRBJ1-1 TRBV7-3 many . TGTGCCAGCAGCTCGGGACCGAGCAACACTGAAGCTTTCTTT CASSSGPSNTEAFF
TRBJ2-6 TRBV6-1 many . TGTGCCAGCAGTGAGGAAAGCTCTGGGGCCAACGTCCTGACTTTC CASSEESSGANVLTF
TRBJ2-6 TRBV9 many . TGTGCCAGCAGCGGGCGGGCAGGCCCGGGCTCTGGGGCCAACGTCCTGACTTTC CASSGRAGPGSGANVLTF
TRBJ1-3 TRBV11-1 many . TGTGCCAGCAGCATGACAGAAAGGCCACGCGGGAACACCATATATTTT CASSMTERPRGNTIYF